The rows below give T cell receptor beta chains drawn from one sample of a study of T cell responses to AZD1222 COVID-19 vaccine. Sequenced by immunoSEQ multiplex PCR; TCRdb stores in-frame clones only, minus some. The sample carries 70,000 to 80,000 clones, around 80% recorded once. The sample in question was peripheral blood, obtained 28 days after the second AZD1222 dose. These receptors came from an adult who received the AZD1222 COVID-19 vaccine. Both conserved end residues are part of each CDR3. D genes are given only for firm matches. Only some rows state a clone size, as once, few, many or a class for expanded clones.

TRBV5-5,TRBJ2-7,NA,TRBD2,TGTGCCAGCAGCCCTCCTATGCGGGGGATCGGGGAGCAGTACTTC,CASSPPMRGIGEQYF
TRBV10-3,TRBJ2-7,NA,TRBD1,TGTGCCATCAGCAGGACAGGTGCCTACGAGCAGTACTTC,CAISRTGAYEQYF
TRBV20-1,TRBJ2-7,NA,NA,TGCAGTGCTACTCAACCCTACGAGCAGTACTTC,CSATQPYEQYF
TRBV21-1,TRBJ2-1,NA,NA,TGTGCCAGCAGCCTAACGGCGGCCCTCTTGAGGCGAGCGGGAAAGGGTGAGCAGTTCTTC,CASSLTAALLRRAGKGEQFF
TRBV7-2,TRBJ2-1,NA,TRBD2,TGTGCCAGCAGCTTAACACAAGCGGGACCCGTCTCCTACAATGAGCAGTTCTTC,CASSLTQAGPVSYNEQFF
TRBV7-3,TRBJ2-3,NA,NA,TGTGCCAGCAGCCTCAACGCAATAGGGGAAGAGTCAGATACGCAGTATTTT,CASSLNAIGEESDTQYF
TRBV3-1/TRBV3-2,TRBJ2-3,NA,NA,TGTGCCAGCAGCCACAGAGGCGGCACAGATACGCAGTATTTT,CASSHRGGTDTQYF
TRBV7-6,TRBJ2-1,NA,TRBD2,TGTGCCAGCAGCTCCCTACTAGCGGGAGGAGGGCAGACCTACAATGAGCAGTTCTTC,CASSSLLAGGGQTYNEQFF
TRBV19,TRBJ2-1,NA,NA,TGTGCCAGTAGTATAGATCTCCCCTCCGGGTCTTATAGGGATGAGCAGTTCTTC,CASSIDLPSGSYRDEQFF
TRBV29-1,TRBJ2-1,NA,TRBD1,TGCAGCGTTGAAGGAAGACAGGGCGCCTACTACAATGAGCAGTTCTTC,CSVEGRQGAYYNEQFF
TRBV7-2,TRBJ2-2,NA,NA,TGTGCCAGCAGCCCTGCGTCCGGGACGCTTACCGGGGAGCTGTTTTTT,CASSPASGTLTGELFF
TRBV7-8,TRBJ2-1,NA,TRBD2,TGTGCCAGCAGCCGAGGGACTAGCGGGGGTTTCAAGGGCGATGAGCAGTTCTTC,CASSRGTSGGFKGDEQFF
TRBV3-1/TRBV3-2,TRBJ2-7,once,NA,TGTGCCAGCAGCCAAGAGGGGGGCGAGCAGTACTTC,CASSQEGGEQYF
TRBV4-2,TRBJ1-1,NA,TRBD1,TGTGCCAGCAGCCAAGGCAGGGGGCTGAACACTGAAGCTTTCTTT,CASSQGRGLNTEAFF
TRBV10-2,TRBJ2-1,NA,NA,TGCGCCAGCAGTGAGTCCGGGACAAGGGACAATGAGCAGTTCTTC,CASSESGTRDNEQFF
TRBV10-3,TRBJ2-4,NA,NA,TGTGCCATCAGTGAATCCTTAGCCAAAAACATTCAGTACTTC,CAISESLAKNIQYF
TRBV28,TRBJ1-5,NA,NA,TGTGCCAGCAGTCGGATCTCAGGGACGTGGAATCAGCCCCAGCATTTT,CASSRISGTWNQPQHF
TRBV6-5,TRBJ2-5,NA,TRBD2,TGTGCCAGCAAATCCGGGACTAGCGTAGAGACCCAGTACTTC,CASKSGTSVETQYF
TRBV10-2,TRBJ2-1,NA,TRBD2,TGCGCCAGCAGTGAGAGGGACTACGGCAAGAATGAGCAGTTCTTC,CASSERDYGKNEQFF
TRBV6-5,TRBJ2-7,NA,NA,TGTGCCAGCAGTCCCCCGGGATCCGAGCAGTACTTC,CASSPPGSEQYF
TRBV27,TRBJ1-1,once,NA,TGTGCCAGCAGTTTAGCCGGGATCCACACTGAAGCTTTCTTT,CASSLAGIHTEAFF
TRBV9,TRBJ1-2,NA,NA,TGTGCCAGCAGCGCCCAACCCGAGGTCAACTATGGCTACACCTTC,CASSAQPEVNYGYTF
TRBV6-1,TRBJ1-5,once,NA,TGTGCCAGCGTACTGGGTGGAACTCAGCCCCAGCATTTT,CASVLGGTQPQHF